The sample holds a few counts of the clone carrying this T cell receptor (beta chain). The antigen is not known. The data originate from a study of cytomegalovirus exposure and HLA in healthy donors. The study, taken as a whole, reports: In a later analysis, TCR beta V- and J-gene trimming showed a link to a missense DCLRE1C variant. Productive status was seen about 87% or about 30% of the time for most TCR beta V segments in an earlier analysis.

PCR amplification relied on 60 Vbeta primers (plus 13 Jbeta primers). Generated by immunoSEQ multiplex PCR, the TCRdb table keeps only in-frame clones and is missing some. The sample shows around 85,000 clones, about 77% of them seen only once. This clonotype was obtained from a man aged 55 to 70 in good health and CMV-seronegative. What was sequenced was PBMCs.

This CDR3 reads CASSRGTGGEQYF. CDR3 sequence (DNA): TGCGCCAGCAGCCGCGGGACAGGGGGCGAGCAGTACTTC. The rearrangement joins TRBV5-1 to TRBJ2-7; 11 bases line up with TRBD1. The V segment lost 4 bases and the J segment 6 bases; nucleotides outside the gene matches: 3. The CDR3 is 13 amino acids. The germline gives CDR1 SGHRS, CDR2 YFSETQ.